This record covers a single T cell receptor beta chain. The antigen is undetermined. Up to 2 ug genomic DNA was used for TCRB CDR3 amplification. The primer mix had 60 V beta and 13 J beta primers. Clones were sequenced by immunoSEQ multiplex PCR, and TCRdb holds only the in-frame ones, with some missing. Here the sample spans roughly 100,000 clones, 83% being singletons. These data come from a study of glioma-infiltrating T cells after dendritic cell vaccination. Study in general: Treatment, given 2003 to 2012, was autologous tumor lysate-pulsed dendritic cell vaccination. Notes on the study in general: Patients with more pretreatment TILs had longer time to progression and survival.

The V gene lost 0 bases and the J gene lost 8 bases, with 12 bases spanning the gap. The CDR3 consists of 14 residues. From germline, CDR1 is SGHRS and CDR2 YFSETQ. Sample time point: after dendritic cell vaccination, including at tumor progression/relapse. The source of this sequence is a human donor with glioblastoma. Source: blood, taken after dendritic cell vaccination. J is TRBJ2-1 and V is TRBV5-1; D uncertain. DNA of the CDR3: TGCGCCAGCAGCTTGGTAATAGCTGACGATGAGCAGTTCTTC. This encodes CASSLVIADDEQFF.